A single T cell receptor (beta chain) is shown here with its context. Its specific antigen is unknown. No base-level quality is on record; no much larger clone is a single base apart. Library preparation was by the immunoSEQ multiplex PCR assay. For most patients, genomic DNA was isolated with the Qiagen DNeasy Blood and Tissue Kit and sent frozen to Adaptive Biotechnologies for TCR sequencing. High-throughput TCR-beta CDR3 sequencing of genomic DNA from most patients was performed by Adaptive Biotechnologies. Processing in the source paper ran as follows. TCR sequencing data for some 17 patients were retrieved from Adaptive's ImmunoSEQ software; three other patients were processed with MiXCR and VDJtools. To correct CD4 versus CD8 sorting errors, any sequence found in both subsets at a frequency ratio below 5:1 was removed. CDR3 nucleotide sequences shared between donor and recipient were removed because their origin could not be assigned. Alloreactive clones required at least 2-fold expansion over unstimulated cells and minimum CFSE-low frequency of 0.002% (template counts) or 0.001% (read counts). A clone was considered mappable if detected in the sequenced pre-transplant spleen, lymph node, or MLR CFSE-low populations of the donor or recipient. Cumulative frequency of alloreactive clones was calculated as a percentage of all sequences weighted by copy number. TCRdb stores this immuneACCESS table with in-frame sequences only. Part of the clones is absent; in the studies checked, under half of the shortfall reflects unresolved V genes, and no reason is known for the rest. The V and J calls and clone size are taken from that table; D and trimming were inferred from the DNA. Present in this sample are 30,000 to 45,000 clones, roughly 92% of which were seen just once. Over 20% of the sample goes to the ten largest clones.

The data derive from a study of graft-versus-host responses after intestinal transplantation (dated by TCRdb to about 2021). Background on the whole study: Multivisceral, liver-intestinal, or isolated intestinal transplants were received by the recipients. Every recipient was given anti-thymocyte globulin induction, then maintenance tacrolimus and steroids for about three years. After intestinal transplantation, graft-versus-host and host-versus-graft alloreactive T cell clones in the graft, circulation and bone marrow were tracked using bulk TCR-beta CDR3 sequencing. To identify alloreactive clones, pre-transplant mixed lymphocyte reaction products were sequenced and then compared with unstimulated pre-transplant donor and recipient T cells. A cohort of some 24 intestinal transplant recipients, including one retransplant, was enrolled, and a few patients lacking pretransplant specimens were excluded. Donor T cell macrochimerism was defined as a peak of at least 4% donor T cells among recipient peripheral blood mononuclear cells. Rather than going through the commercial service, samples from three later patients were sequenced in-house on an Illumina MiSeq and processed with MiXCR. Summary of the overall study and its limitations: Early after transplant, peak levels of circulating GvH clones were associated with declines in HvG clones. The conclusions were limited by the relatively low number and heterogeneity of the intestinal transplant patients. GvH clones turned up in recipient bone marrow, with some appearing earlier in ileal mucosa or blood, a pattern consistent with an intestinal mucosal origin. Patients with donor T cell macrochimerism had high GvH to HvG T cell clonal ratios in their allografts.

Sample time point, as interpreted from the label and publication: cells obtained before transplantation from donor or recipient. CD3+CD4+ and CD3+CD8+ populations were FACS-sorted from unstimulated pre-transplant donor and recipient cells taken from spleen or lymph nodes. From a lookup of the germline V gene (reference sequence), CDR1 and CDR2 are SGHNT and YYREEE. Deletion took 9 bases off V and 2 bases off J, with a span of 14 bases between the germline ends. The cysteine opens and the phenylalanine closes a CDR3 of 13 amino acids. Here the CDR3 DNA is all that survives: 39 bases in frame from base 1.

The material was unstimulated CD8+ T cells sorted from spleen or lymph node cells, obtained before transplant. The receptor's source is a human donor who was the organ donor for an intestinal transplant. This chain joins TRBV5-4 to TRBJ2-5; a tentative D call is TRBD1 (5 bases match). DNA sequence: TGTGCCACCATCGACAGACAACAAGAGACCCAGTACTTC. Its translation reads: CATIDRQQETQYF.